Listed below are T cell receptor beta chains from one sample, sequenced in a study of T cells in Graves' hyperthyroidism and ophthalmopathy. MiXCR, applied by TCRdb to the multiplex PCR reads, yields one record per CDR3 protein. The sample lists roughly 100,000 distinct CDR3 sequences, 45% to 50% occurring once. Source material: blood. These receptors were taken from a man aged 35 to 55 with Graves' hyperthyroidism. Both conserved end residues are part of each CDR3. The D gene is left open where the match is weak. Not all rows give a size; the values are once, few, many and, for expanded clones, a class.

- TRBJ1-1 TRBV20-1 TRBD1 TGCAGTGCTGGGAAGGGGGGGACAGGGGGCACGGAAGCTTTCTTT CSAGKGGTGGTEAFF
- TRBJ2-1 TRBV10-3 TRBD2 TGTGCCATCAGTGGGTCGCTGGGGAGGGACGAGCAGTTCTTC CAISGSLGRDEQFF
once TRBJ2-7 TRBV29-1 - TGCAGCTTAGGGCGCAGGAGCTCCTACGAGCAGTACTTC CSLGRRSSYEQYF
- TRBJ2-2 TRBV7-2 TRBD2 TGTGCCAGCAGACAGGCGGGGGGCGAGACCGGGGAGCTGTTTTTT CASRQAGGETGELFF
- TRBJ2-2 TRBV9 TRBD2 TGTGCCAGCAGCGGGAGGTCTAGCGGGAGCACCGGGGAGCTGTTTTTT CASSGRSSGSTGELFF
- TRBJ2-3 TRBV20-1 TRBD2 TGCAGTGCCATACTAGCGGGGGCAGATACGCAGTATTTT CSAILAGADTQYF
- TRBJ2-5 TRBV20-1 - TGCAGCTCTAGGGGGAGGGCAGAGACCCAGTACTTC CSSRGRAETQYF
many TRBJ2-3 TRBV7-9 TRBD2 TGTGCCAGCAGCCAGCCGGGGCGGGAGTACACAGATACGCAGTATTTT CASSQPGREYTDTQYF
- TRBJ1-2 TRBV20-1 TRBD1 TGCAGTGCTGAAAGACAGGGTGCTAACTATGGCTACACCTTC CSAERQGANYGYTF
few TRBJ2-7 TRBV24-1 TRBD1 TGTGCCACCAGTGAGACCGGGACAGGGAAGTGGGAGCAGTACTTC CATSETGTGKWEQYF
many TRBJ2-1 TRBV11-2 TRBD2 TGTGCCAGCAGCTCAAAACTAGCGGGCACTTACAATGAGCAGTTCTTC CASSSKLAGTYNEQFF
- TRBJ2-1 TRBV7-3 TRBD2 TGTGCCAGCAGGCTGACAGCGGGAGGTCACCTTAATGAGCAGTTCTTC CASRLTAGGHLNEQFF
few TRBJ2-3 TRBV7-3 - TGTGCCAGCAGCTACGGGAGCACAGATTCGCAGTACTTT CASSYGSTDSQYF
- TRBJ1-1 TRBV5-1 - TGTGCCAGCAGCTTAGATATCCGGGACATCGCCTCGGAAGCTTTCTTT CASSLDIRDIASEAFF
many TRBJ2-7 TRBV19 TRBD1 TGTGCCAGTAGTATCCGCGGGACAGGAGCCTACGAGCAGTACTTC CASSIRGTGAYEQYF
many TRBJ2-1 TRBV5-1 - TGCGCCAGCAAGTCAGGGGGGCAATACAATGAGCAGTTCTTC CASKSGGQYNEQFF
- TRBJ2-5 TRBV7-9 TRBD1 TGTGCCAGCAGCTTACGGGGACAGGGGGCGAGCAAAGAGACCCAGTACTTC CASSLRGQGASKETQYF
- TRBJ2-5 TRBV5-6 - TGTGCCAGCAGCTCCGGGATGGGGGGTCCAGAGACCCAGTACTTC CASSSGMGGPETQYF
- TRBJ2-7 TRBV10-1 TRBD2 TGCGCCAGAGGACTAGCGGGGGTCCCTGCAACCTACGAGCAGTACTTC CARGLAGVPATYEQYF
- TRBJ2-7 TRBV28 - TGTGCCAGCAGCCCAGAACGTTTGTACGAGCAGTACTTC CASSPERLYEQYF
- TRBJ1-2 TRBV7-2 - TGTGCCAGCAGCTTAGTGGGGACCTATGGCTACACCTTC CASSLVGTYGYTF
many TRBJ2-7 TRBV5-6 - TGTGCCAGCAGCTTGATTCCACAGGGAGTCTACGAGCAGTACTTC CASSLIPQGVYEQYF
- TRBJ1-2 TRBV7-2 - TGTGCCAGCAGCCCGCATGGGTACACCTTC CASSPHGYTF
many TRBJ2-7 TRBV9 - TGTGCCAGCAGTCCCGGCAGCTCCTACGAGCAGTACTTC CASSPGSSYEQYF
many TRBJ1-1 TRBV12-3/TRBV12-4 - TGTGCCAGCAGCATGAAATATGAAGCTTTCTTT CASSMKYEAFF
many TRBJ2-7 TRBV11-2 - TGTGCCAGCAGCTTAGAACCTTTGCCTCTCTACGAGCAGTACTTC CASSLEPLPLYEQYF
many TRBJ2-1 TRBV29-1 TRBD2 TGCAGCGTTGAATCGTGGGAGGGAAGCTCCTACAATGAGCAGTTCTTC CSVESWEGSSYNEQFF
- TRBJ2-1 TRBV15 TRBD1 TGTGCCACCAGTACACATTCCGGGACAGGGGGTTTCTACAATGAGCAGTTCTTC CATSTHSGTGGFYNEQFF
many TRBJ2-1 TRBV9 - TGTGCCAGCAGGGGATCCTGGGACGGGGATGAGCAGTTCTTC CASRGSWDGDEQFF
many TRBJ1-6 TRBV6-6 - TGTGCCAGCAGCCTCAGGGGCGCTTCCTATAATTCACCCCTCCACTTT CASSLRGASYNSPLHF
many TRBJ1-1 TRBV12-3/TRBV12-4 - TGTGCCAGCAGTCCGGCTGCGGCGGGTAACACTGAAGCTTTCTTT CASSPAAAGNTEAFF
many TRBJ1-1 TRBV19 - TGTGCCAGTAGAAGCCGGAATTTGGGGACTGAAGCTTTCTTT CASRSRNLGTEAFF
many TRBJ2-3 TRBV12-3/TRBV12-4 TRBD2 TGTGCCAGCAGCTTAGCGGGGGTAAGCACAGATACGCAGTATTTT CASSLAGVSTDTQYF
many TRBJ2-7 TRBV25-1 - TGTGCCAGCAGTGATTACTCGGCGGGTGCCTACGAGCAGTACTTC CASSDYSAGAYEQYF